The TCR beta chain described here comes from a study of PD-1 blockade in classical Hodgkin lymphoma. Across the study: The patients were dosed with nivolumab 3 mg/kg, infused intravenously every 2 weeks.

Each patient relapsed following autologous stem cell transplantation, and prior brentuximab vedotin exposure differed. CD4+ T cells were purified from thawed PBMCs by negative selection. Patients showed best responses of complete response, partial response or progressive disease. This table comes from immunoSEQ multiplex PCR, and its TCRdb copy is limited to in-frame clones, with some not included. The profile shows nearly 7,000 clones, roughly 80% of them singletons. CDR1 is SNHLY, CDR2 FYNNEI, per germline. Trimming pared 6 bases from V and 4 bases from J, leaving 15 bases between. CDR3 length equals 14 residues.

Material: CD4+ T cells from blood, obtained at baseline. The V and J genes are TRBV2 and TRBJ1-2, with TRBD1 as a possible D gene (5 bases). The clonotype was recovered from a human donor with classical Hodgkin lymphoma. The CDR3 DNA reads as TGTGCCAGCAGGATTGTGGGGGTCGGCTATGGCTACACCTTC. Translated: CASRIVGVGYGYTF.